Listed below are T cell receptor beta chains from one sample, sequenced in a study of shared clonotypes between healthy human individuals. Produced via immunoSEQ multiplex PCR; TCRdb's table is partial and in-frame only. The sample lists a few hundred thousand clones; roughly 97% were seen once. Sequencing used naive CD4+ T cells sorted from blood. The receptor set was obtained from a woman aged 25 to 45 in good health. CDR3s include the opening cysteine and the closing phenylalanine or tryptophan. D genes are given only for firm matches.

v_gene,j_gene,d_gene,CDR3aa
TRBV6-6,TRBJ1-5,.,CASTLGLNQPQHF
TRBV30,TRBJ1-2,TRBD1,CAWSVPGQGHYGYTF
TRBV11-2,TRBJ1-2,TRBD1,CASSWQQGGGYGYTF
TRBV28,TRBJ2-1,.,CASSVVSNWAHEQFF
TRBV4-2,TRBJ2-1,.,CASSQEGEREQFF
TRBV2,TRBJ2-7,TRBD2,CASSPWASGSYEQYF
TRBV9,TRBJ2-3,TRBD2,CASSVATRIPGLAVTDTQYF
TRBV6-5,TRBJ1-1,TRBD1,CASSTSGTGGRAFF
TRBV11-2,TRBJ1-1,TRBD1,CASSPRDRGPSEAFF
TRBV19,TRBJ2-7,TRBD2,CASSAPSGSYEQYF
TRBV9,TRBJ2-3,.,CASSVGTAPTDTQYF
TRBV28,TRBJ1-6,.,CASSGTPRVNNSPLHF
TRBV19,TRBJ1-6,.,CASSIFGMRSSGSPLHF
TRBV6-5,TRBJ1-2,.,CASTPEERYGYTF
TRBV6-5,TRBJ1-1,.,CASSYAGTNTEAFF
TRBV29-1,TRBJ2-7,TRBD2,CSVVAGTSGAYEQYF
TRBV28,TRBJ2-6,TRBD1,CASSSQGGGGANVLTF
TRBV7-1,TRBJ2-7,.,CASSSGDSTYEQYF
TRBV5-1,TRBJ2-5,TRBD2,CASSPELAGGQETQYF
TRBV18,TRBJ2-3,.,CASSSQLNRGTDTQYF
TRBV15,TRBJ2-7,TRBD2,CATKAGEGEQYF
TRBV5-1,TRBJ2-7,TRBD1,CASSPRDRVGEQYF
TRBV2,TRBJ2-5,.,CASSESQFKETQYF
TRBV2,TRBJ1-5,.,CASRDTTLGPQHF
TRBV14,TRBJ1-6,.,CASSPRTGMNSPLHF
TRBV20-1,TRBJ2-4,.,CSANPNIQYF
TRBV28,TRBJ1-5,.,CASSLSDQPQHF
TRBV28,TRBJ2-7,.,CASSNVRAYEQYF
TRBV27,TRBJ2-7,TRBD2,CASSLGLAGTYEQYF
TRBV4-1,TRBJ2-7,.,CASSQVLGPFREQYF
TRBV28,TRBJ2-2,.,CASSYGGMRTGELFF
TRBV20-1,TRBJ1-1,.,CSARDPQKAFF
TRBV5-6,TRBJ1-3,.,CASSLVGTLGNTIYF
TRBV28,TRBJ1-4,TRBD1,CASSPPGQGDEKLFF
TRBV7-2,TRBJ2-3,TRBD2,CASSLGLAGSTDTQYF
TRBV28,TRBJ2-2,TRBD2,CASGLAGVGTGELFF
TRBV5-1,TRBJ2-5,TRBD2,CASSVGGSGRETQYF
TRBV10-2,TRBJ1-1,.,CASSLTRNTEAFF
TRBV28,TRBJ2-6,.,CASWTPTSGANVLTF
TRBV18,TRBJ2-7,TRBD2,CASSPLAGTSGSRSSYEQYF